This T cell receptor beta chain originates from a study of T cell responses to AZD1222 COVID-19 vaccine. Study findings and constraints: White British people made up most donors, females outnumbered males, and clonal diversity was possibly underestimated.

This clone was seen once. Antigen: not known. This CDR3 spans 10 amino acids. Looked up from germline, CDR1 is DFQATT and CDR2 is SNEGSKA (reference sequence). Trimming removed 5 bases at V and 6 bases at J, with 8 bases between. Only in-frame clones appear in the TCRdb table, and some are missing; sequencing was by immunoSEQ multiplex PCR. The sample includes about 84,000 clones, around nine tenths of them seen just once. Sequencing was performed on peripheral blood, taken 28 days after the second AZD1222 dose. This clonotype was obtained from an adult who received the AZD1222 COVID-19 vaccine. The genes are TRBV20-1 and TRBJ2-7; no clear D gene. CDR3 amino acids: CSALGREQYF. Written as DNA, the CDR3 is TGCAGTGCTCTAGGACGCGAGCAGTACTTC.